The TCR beta chain under discussion was sequenced for a study of blood T cell repertoires in COVID-19. Sequenced by immunoSEQ multiplex PCR; TCRdb stores in-frame clones only, minus some. The repertoire has about 180,000 clones, about 81% of them found once; the top ten carry 12%. The CDR3 length is 13 residues. Per the germline V gene, CDR1 is SGHNT and CDR2 is YYREEE (reference sequence). V was pared by 3 bases and J by 3 bases, with 9 bases between. The receptor's source is a woman aged 80 or older with COVID-19, enrolled during active disease. The chain employs TRBV5-4 and TRBJ2-5; D might be TRBD2 (6 bases). The material sequenced was peripheral blood. DNA of the CDR3: TGTGCCAGCAGCTCAGGAGGGGAAGAGACCCAGTACTTC. This gives the protein CASSSGGEETQYF.